This T cell receptor (beta chain) originates from a study of CD4 T cells in relation to SARS-CoV-2 and coronaviruses. Study information: Patient ages ranged from about 20 to 72, median 38. A couple of subjects were Hispanic; patients were fewer than ten males and a handful of females.

After removal of 6 bases from V and 0 bases from J, the junction contained 3 bases not matched to a gene. The CDR3 contains 14 residues. CDR1 is KGHSH and CDR2 is LQKENI in the germline V gene. Deep TCR-beta sequencing used DNA from uncultured naive and memory CD4+ T cells. Profiled with immunoSEQ multiplex PCR; TCRdb holds only in-frame clones, not every one. The sample lists more than 9,000 clones, around 87% seen once, with approximately 2.1% in the top ten. The rearrangement uses TRBV18 and TRBJ2-3, with 7 bases that match TRBD1. The receptor comes from an adult with COVID-19. What was sequenced was naive CD4+ T cells from PBMCs. Subset in this sample: naive CD4+ T cells isolated by negative enrichment. Here the CDR3 reads CASSRDRSTDTQYF. The DNA of the CDR3 is TGTGCCAGCTCTAGGGACAGAAGCACAGATACGCAGTATTTT. The entire variable domain, with the rest obtained from reference TRBV18 and TRBJ2-3, is as follows: NAGVMQNPRHLVRRRGQEARLRCSPMKGHSHVYWYRQLPEEGLKFMVYLQKENIIDESGMPKERFSAEFPKEGPSILRIQQVVRGDSAAYFCASSRDRSTDTQYFGPGTRLTVL.